Sequencing of this T cell receptor beta chain was carried out in a study of cytomegalovirus exposure and HLA in healthy donors. The study drew the donors from its approximately 110-subject validation cohort, separate from the approximately 700-subject first cohort. Study-level points and caveats: The study recorded 164 TCR beta chains that were cytomegalovirus-associated. The CMV antigen specificity of a few CMV-associated chains was confirmed through in vitro analysis. Later, an analysis found that TCR clusters from the first cohort tended to co-occur in the roughly 120 validation repertoires.

As to this clone: Its antigen remains unknown.

V shed 3 bases and J 1 base; nucleotides not matched to a gene: 5. CDR3 length: 16 residues. Germline CDR1 reads MGHRA; CDR2 reads YSYEKL. Assay: immunoSEQ multiplex PCR; the TCRdb copy retains only in-frame clones and omits some. Counted here are a few hundred thousand clones, about nine tenths occurring once; the ten biggest clones make up under 0.95%. This sequence was found in a woman between 18 and 29 years old in good health and CMV-seronegative. Specimen: PBMCs. The genes are TRBV4-1 and TRBJ2-3; 9 bases line up with TRBD1. CDR3 coding DNA: TGCGCCAGCAGCCACCCCGACAGGGGGGGCACAGATACGCAGTATTTT. This encodes CASSHPDRGGTDTQYF.